Described below is a single TCR beta chain sequence and its context. The antigen is not known. The sample is drawn from a study of T cells in Graves' hyperthyroidism and ophthalmopathy. Notes on the study in general: Blood also contained most expanded thyroid clonotypes above 0.001. Onset of ophthalmopathy came a median roughly 6.4 months after the model predicted it.

This CDR3 comprises 16 residues. The V end was cut by 4 bases, the J end by 4 bases, with 16 bases between. CDR1 and CDR2 from the germline V gene are MGHRA and YSYEKL. Researchers barred patients who had uncontrolled infection, other autoimmune disease, pregnancy or lactation. For the diagnoses, clinical symptoms, serum thyroxine and TRAb, thyroid ultrasound and orbital computed tomography were used. TCR beta CDR3 regions were amplified from RNA transcripts. Primed by the HTBI set, a first-round RT-PCR was run on the TCR CDR3. From the multiplex PCR reads, TCRdb called clonotypes with MiXCR, one entry per CDR3 protein. Among more than 300,000 distinct CDR3 sequences listed, around 13% were seen once.

The source is an older woman with Graves' hyperthyroidism. The chain recombines TRBV4-1 with TRBJ2-2; tentative D call: TRBD2 (6 bases). Sequenced sample: blood. The CDR3 bases are TGCGCCAGCAGCCCCGGACTAACGGAGGGCACCGGGGAGCTGTTTTTT. Translating it yields CASSPGLTEGTGELFF.